Detailed here is one T cell receptor (beta chain). The data stem from a study of TIL therapy for anti-PD-1-resistant metastatic lung cancer. Time point specified: pre-treatment sample, taken before nivolumab and TIL therapy. Most excised metastases sampled were pleural nodules or supraclavicular lymph nodes. This CDR3 is built from 16 residues. The germline gives CDR1 SGHTA, CDR2 FQGNSA. The ends lost 3 bases at V and 5 bases at J; junction bases unmatched: 7. The libraries were made with immunoSEQ v3. Method: immunoSEQ multiplex PCR; TCRdb's copy keeps in-frame clones and lacks some. The data hold about 5,200 clones, with around 60% observed a single time.

This rearrangement joins TRBV7-2 to TRBJ2-1; 10 nucleotides match TRBD1. The origin of this receptor is a man between 65 and 85 years old with non-small cell lung cancer. The material sequenced was tumor tissue, taken at baseline. Written as DNA, the CDR3 is TGTGCCAGCAGCTTGGTACCGGGACAGGGGAACAATGAGCAGTTCTTC. Translated, it gives CASSLVPGQGNNEQFF.